This passage covers 6 T cell receptor beta chains from one sample sequenced in a study of T-cell memory formation after mild COVID-19. TCRdb called the 5' RACE reads again in MiXCR, with one record for every CDR3 protein. The table has 550,000 to 650,000 distinct CDR3 sequences, 17% seen once. Sequencing was performed on PBMCs or a T cell subset sorted from them (not recorded which). The receptors come from an adult woman who had mild COVID-19 (a few samples of this study predate the infection). Cell type and time point are not known.

There are many counts of this clonotype. The gene calls are TRBV7-6 and TRBJ2-7; TRBD1 aligns across 8 bases. Losses at the gene ends were 2 bases for V and 1 base for J; bases not matched to a gene: 4. CDR1 is SGHVS, CDR2 FNYEAQ, per germline. This CDR3 is built from 15 residues. The CDR3 sequence is CASSLSGGISYEQYF. The CDR3 DNA is TGTGCCAGCAGCTTATCAGGGGGCATATCCTACGAGCAGTACTTC.

This clonotype appeared a few times. The chain links TRBV6-5 to TRBJ2-1, with TRBD2 matching 8 bases. The length of the CDR3 is 16 residues. The germline V gene has CDR1 MNHEY and CDR2 SVGAGI. J lost 2 bases, V lost 1 base, and 4 bases had no gene match. CDR3 sequence: CASSYLAGGPYNEQFF. The CDR3 DNA sequence: TGTGCCAGCAGTTACTTGGCGGGAGGACCCTACAATGAGCAGTTCTTC.

V gene TRBV20-1 combines with J gene TRBJ2-1; TRBD1 matches at 9 bases. Germline V gene data show CDR1 as DFQATT and CDR2 as SNEGSKA (reference sequence). V trimming: 5 bases; J trimming: 4 bases; junction bases outside the gene matches: 12. The CDR3 is made up of 16 amino acids. As DNA, the CDR3 is TGCAGTGCTCTTCCCCGAGGAGGACAGGGGTACAATGAGCAGTTCTTC. Translating gives CSALPRGGQGYNEQFF.

A few counts support this clonotype. The chain joins TRBV6-1 to TRBJ2-3; a weak D match, TRBD1 (6 bases). This CDR3 has 15 amino acids. From germline, CDR1 is MNHNS and CDR2 SASEGT. V lost 2 bases and J lost 2, with 11 bases in between. In nucleotides, the CDR3 is TGTGCCAGCAGTGAATTGAGGGGGTTCACAGATACGCAGTATTTT. As protein: CASSELRGFTDTQYF.

The rearrangement joins TRBV7-6 to TRBJ2-1; 9 nucleotides match TRBD1. The CDR3 is made up of 15 amino acids. The germline V gene has CDR1 SGHVS and CDR2 FNYEAQ. The V and J ends lost 5 bases and 2 bases, in that order; junction bases with no gene match: 4. The CDR3 spells CASSQTGGTYNEQFF. The CDR3 bases are TGTGCCAGCAGCCAAACAGGGGGCACCTACAATGAGCAGTTCTTC.

A few counts support this clonotype. The chain joins TRBV11-2 to TRBJ2-5, with unresolved D. V lost 7 bases to trimming and J lost 0 bases, with 12 bases between them. The CDR3 is 14 residues long. In germline, CDR1 is SGHAT, CDR2 FQNNGV. CDR3 DNA: TGTGCCAGCACCCCGGTACCCAACCAAGAGACCCAGTACTTC. Translation: CASTPVPNQETQYF.